This entry lists 7 T cell receptor beta chains sequenced from one sample in a study of blood T cell repertoires in COVID-19. The assay was immunoSEQ multiplex PCR, and TCRdb's table has in-frame clones only and misses some. The top ten hold 3.5% to 5% of the sample, which has just over 95,000 clones, about 80% seen once. Sample: peripheral blood. The receptors were sampled from a man in his sixties with acute or convalescent COVID-19.

V usage is TRBV5-4 and J usage is TRBJ2-5; D gene uncertain. The V gene's germline CDR1 is SGHNT and CDR2 YYREEE (reference sequence). The V end lost 4 bases, the J end lost 4 bases, and 14 bases lay between the germline ends. The CDR3 consists of 14 residues. The CDR3 coding sequence is TGTGCCAGCAGCCGAGCTCGGGTGGTAGAGACCCAGTACTTC. It encodes CASSRARVVETQYF.

V and J are TRBV6-6 and TRBJ2-3; 8 nucleotides match TRBD2. The length of the CDR3 is 14 residues. CDR1 and CDR2 (germline): MNHNY, SVGAGI (reference sequence). V was clipped by 7 bases and J by 1 base; unmatched bases: 4. CDR3 bases: TGTGCCAGCAACCCGACTAGCGGCACAGATACGCAGTATTTT. Translated, it gives CASNPTSGTDTQYF.

The rearrangement joins TRBV25-1 to TRBJ1-1; TRBD1 matches at 10 bases. Per the germline V gene, CDR1 is MGHDK and CDR2 is SYGVNS. The ends lost 6 bases at V and 7 bases at J; junction bases unmatched: 11. There are 15 residues in the CDR3. CDR3 protein: CASSRDRGYQFEAFF. As DNA, the CDR3 is TGTGCCAGCAGCCGGGACAGGGGTTATCAGTTTGAAGCTTTCTTT.

The CDR3 reads CASSRLTSGNGDTQYF. The CDR3 region has the DNA TGCGCCAGCAGCCGCCTGACTAGCGGGAACGGGGATACGCAGTATTTT. The chain has TRBV5-1 and TRBJ2-3; 11 nucleotides match TRBD2. Germline V gives CDR1 SGHRS, CDR2 YFSETQ. This CDR3 has 16 amino acids. V lost 4 bases and J lost 6; bases outside the gene matches: 10.

The chain links TRBV5-5 to TRBJ2-2; 7 bases match TRBD1. After removal of 4 bases from V and 5 bases from J, the junction contained 8 bases not matched to a gene. CDR1 SGHKS and CDR2 YYEKEE come from the germline V gene (reference sequence). The CDR3 is 15 amino acids. Written as DNA, the CDR3 is TGTGCCAGCAGCACCCGACAGGGACCGACCGGGGAGCTGTTTTTT. Its translation: CASSTRQGPTGELFF. The full variable domain, completed using reference TRBV5-5 and TRBJ2-2, is DAGVTQSPTHLIKTRGQQVTLRCSPISGHKSVSWYQQVLGQGPQFIFQYYEKEERGRGNFPDRFSARQFPNYSSELNVNALLLGDSALYLCASSTRQGPTGELFFGEGSRLTVL.

This clone was counted once. The chain joins TRBV5-1 to TRBJ2-1, with D tentatively TRBD1 (5 bases). Trimming shortened V by 0 bases and J by 4 bases, and 20 bases separated the two germline ends. The CDR3 is 18 residues long. Germline V lookup: CDR1 SGHRS, CDR2 YFSETQ. The CDR3 here is CASSLARESPQTYNEQFF. The DNA for the CDR3 is TGCGCCAGCAGCTTGGCCAGGGAAAGTCCTCAAACATACAATGAGCAGTTCTTC.

This sequence joins TRBV6-1 and TRBJ2-3; D is uncertain. The CDR3 contains 13 residues. Germline V lookup: CDR1 MNHNS, CDR2 SASEGT. The V end was cut by 5 bases, the J end by 6 bases, with 12 bases between. The chain's CDR3 is CASSPLRWDTQYF. The CDR3 DNA follows: TGTGCCAGCAGTCCCTTGAGATGGGATACGCAGTATTTT.